This T cell receptor (beta chain) was sequenced during a study of tumor-infiltrating lymphocytes in localized non-small cell lung cancer. Study summary: From each patient, both tumor and uninvolved lung, non-adjacent to tumor, were sampled.

Study-level findings and limits: No link was found between tumor T-cell fraction and recurrence-free survival. Only some patients had TCR sequencing, depending on available tissue. No T-cell fraction difference was seen between IM1 and IM2 tumors.

A word on this clone: Its antigen is unknown.

V gave up 0 bases and J gave up 3 bases; unmatched junction bases: 2. The length of the CDR3 is 15 residues. Germline CDR1 reads SGHNT; CDR2 reads YENEEA. Method: immunoSEQ multiplex PCR; TCRdb's copy keeps in-frame clones and lacks some. Among some 14,000 clones listed, 60% to 80% were seen once. The specimen was lung tumor tissue. The chain links TRBV11-3 to TRBJ2-3; 8 bases agree with TRBD2. The clonotype comes from a human donor with non-small cell lung cancer. CDR3 DNA: TGTGCCAGCAGCTTAGAGGGACTAGAAACAGATACGCAGTATTTT. Translation gives CASSLEGLETDTQYF.